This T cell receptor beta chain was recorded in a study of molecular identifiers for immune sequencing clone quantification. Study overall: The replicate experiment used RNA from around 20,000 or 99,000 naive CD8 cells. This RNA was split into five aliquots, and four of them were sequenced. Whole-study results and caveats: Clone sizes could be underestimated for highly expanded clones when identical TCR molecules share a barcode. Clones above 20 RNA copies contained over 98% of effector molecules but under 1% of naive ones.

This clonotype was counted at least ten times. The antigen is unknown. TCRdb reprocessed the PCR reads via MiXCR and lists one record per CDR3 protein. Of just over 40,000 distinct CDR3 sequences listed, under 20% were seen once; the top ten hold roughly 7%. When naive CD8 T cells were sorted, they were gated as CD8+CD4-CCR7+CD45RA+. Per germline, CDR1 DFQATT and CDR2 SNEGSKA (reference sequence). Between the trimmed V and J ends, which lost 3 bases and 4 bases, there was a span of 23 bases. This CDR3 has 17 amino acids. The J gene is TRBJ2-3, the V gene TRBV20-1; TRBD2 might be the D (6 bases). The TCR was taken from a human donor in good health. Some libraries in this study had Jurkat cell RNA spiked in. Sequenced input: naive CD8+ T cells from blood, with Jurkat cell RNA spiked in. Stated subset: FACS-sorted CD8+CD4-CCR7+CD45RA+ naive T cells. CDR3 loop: CSARAYRENRRADTQYF. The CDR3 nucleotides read TGCAGTGCTAGGGCGTATCGGGAGAATAGAAGGGCAGATACGCAGTATTTT.